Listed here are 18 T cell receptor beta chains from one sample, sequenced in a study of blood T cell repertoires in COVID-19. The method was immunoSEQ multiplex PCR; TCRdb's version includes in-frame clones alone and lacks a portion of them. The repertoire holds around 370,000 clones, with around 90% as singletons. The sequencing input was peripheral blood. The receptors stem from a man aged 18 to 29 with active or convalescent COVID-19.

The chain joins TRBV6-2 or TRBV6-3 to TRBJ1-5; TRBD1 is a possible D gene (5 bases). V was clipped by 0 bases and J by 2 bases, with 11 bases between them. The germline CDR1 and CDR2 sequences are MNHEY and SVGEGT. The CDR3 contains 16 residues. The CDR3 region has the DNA TGTGCCAGCAGTTACTCAGGGGATGGGGGCAATCAGCCCCAGCATTTT. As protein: CASSYSGDGGNQPQHF.

The CDR3 region has the DNA TGCGCCAGCAGCTTGTTTCAGGCTAGCTCAGTGGACGAGCTGTTTTTT. Translated: CASSLFQASSVDELFF. J is TRBJ2-2 and V is TRBV5-1, with D tentatively TRBD2 (5 bases). There are 16 residues in the CDR3. Germline V CDR1 and CDR2: SGHRS, YFSETQ. V lost 1 base and J 11 bases, leaving 21 bases between the germline ends.

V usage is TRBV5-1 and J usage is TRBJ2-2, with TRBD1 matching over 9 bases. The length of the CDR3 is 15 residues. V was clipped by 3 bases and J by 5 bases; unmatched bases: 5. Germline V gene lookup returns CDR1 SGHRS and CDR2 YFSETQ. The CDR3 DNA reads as TGCGCCAGCAGCTCACAGGGGGCGTTGACCGGGGAGCTGTTTTTT. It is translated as CASSSQGALTGELFF.

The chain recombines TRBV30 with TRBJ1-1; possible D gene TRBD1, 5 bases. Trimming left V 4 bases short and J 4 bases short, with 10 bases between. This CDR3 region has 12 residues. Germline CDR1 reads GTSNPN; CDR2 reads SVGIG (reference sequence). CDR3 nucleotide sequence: TGTGCCTGGACCTGGGGGGGCACTGAAGCTTTCTTT. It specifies CAWTWGGTEAFF. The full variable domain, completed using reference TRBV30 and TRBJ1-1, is SQTIHQWPATLVQPVGSPLSLECTVEGTSNPNLYWYRQAAGRGLQLLFYSVGIGQISSEVPQNLSASRPQDRQFILSSKKLLLSDSGFYLCAWTWGGTEAFFGQGTRLTVV.

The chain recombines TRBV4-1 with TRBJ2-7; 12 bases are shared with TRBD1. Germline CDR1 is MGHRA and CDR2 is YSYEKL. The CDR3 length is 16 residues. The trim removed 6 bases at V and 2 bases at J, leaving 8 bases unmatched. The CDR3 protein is CASRYTGTGGPYEQYF. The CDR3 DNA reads TGCGCCAGCAGGTACACCGGGACAGGGGGCCCCTACGAGCAGTACTTC.

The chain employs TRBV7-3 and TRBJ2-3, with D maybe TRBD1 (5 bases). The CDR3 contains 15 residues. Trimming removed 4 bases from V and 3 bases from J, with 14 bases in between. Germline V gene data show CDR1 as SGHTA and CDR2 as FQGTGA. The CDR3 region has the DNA TGTGCCAGCAGCTCATCGCGGACATATACAGATACGCAGTATTTT. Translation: CASSSSRTYTDTQYF.

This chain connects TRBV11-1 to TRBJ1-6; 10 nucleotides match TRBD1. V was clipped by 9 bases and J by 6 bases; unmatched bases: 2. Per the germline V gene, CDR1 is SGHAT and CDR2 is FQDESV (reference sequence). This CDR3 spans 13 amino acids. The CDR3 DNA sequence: TGTGCCAGTAGGACAGGGGGTAATTCACCCCTCCACTTT. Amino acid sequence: CASRTGGNSPLHF.

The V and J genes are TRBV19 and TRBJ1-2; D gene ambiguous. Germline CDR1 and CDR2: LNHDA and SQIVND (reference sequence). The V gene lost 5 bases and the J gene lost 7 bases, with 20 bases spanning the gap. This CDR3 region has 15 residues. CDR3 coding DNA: TGTGCCAGTAGTCTAACCGGAGGTCCGGGAGGTGGCTACACCTTC. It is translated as CASSLTGGPGGGYTF.

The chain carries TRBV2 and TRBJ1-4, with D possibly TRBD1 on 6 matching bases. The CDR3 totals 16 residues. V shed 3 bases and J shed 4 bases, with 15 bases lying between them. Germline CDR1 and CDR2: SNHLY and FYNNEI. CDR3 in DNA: TGTGCCAGCAGTGACGATGGGGGCGGGGGTAATGAAAAACTGTTTTTT. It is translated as CASSDDGGGGNEKLFF. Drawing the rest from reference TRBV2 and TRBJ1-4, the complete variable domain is EPEVTQTPSHQVTQMGQEVILRCVPISNHLYFYWYRQILGQKVEFLVSFYNNEISEKSEIFDDQFSVERPDGSNFTLKIRSTKLEDSAMYFCASSDDGGGGNEKLFFGSGTQLSVL.

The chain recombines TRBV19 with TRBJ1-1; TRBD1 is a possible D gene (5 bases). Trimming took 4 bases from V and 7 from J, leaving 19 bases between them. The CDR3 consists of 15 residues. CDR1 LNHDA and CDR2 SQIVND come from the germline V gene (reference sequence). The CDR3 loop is CASSTRSGGPVEAFF. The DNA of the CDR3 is TGTGCCAGTAGTACCCGGTCGGGGGGTCCCGTTGAAGCTTTCTTT.

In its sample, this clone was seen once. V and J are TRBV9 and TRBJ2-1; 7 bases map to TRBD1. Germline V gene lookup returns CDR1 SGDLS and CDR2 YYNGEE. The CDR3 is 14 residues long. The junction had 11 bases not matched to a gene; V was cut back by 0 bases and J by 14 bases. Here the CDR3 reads CASSVATRDSEKFF. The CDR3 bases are TGTGCCAGCAGCGTAGCCACCCGGGACAGCGAGAAGTTCTTC.

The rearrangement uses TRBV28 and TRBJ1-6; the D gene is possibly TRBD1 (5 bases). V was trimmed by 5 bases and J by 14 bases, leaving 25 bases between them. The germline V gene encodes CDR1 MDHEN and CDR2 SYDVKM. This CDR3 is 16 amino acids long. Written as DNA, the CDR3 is TGTGCCAGCAGTCTACACCGGGACGCGCAAACGGGGGCCCTCCACTTT. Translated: CASSLHRDAQTGALHF.

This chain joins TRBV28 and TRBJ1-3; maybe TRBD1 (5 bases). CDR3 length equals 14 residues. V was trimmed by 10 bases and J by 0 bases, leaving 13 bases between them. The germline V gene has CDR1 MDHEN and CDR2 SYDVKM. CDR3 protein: CATLPGGSGNTIYF. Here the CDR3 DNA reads TGTGCCACTCTGCCGGGGGGCTCTGGAAACACCATATATTTT. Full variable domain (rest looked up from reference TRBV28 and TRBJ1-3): DVKVTQSSRYLVKRTGEKVFLECVQDMDHENMFWYRQDPGLGLRLIYFSYDVKMKEKGDIPEGYSVSREKKERFSLILESASTNQTSMYLCATLPGGSGNTIYFGEGSWLTVV.

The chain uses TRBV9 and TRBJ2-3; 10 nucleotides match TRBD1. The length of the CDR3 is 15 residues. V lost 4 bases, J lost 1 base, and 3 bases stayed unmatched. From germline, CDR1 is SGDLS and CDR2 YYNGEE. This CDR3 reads CASSPGQGRTDTQYF. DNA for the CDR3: TGTGCCAGCAGCCCGGGACAGGGGCGCACAGATACGCAGTATTTT.

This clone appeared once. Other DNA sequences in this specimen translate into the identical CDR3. The CDR3 loop is CASSLGLASYEQYF. In DNA, the CDR3 is TGTGCCAGCAGCTTAGGCCTAGCGAGCTACGAGCAGTACTTC. This sequence joins TRBV7-2 and TRBJ2-7, with D tentatively TRBD2 (6 bases). V lost 1 base and J 3 bases, leaving 10 bases between the germline ends. The germline V gene has CDR1 SGHTA and CDR2 FQGNSA. The CDR3 totals 14 residues.

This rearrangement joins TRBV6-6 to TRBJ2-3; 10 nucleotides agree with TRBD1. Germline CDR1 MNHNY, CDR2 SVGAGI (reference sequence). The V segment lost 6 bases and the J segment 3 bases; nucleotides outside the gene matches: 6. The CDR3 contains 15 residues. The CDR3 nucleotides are TGTGCCAGCAGACCCGGACAGGGGGTAACAGATACGCAGTATTTT. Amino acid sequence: CASRPGQGVTDTQYF.

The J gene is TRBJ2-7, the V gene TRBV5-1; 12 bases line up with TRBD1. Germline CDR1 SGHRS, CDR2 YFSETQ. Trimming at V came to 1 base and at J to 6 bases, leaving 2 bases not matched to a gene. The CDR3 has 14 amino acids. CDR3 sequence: CASSLRDRGLEQYF. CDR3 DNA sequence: TGCGCCAGCAGCTTGAGGGACAGGGGGCTCGAGCAGTACTTC.

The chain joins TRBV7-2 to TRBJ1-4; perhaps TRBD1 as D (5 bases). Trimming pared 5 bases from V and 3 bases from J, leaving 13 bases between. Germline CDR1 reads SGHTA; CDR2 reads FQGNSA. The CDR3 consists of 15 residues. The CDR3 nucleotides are TGTGCCAGCAGCCTAGACGGGGGGGCTAATGAAAAACTGTTTTTT. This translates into CASSLDGGANEKLFF.